This TCR beta chain was captured by sequencing in a study of identical twins. TCRdb re-analysed the 5' RACE reads in MiXCR, keeping a single row per CDR3 protein. This sample carries 1.5 million or so distinct CDR3 sequences, under 35% of them seen once, and the ten largest clones take less than 0.35%. Whole-study findings and limits: Memory repertoires lacked the insertion deficit that abundant cord blood beta clonotypes showed. Possibly, invariant MAIT and iNKT cells partly confounded zero-insertion analyses. Its conclusions, products of cross-sectional statistical analysis, did not come from following the same donors.

Germline V gene lookup returns CDR1 SGHRS and CDR2 YFSETQ. The CDR3 has 15 residues. Unmatched junction bases numbered 11, after V lost 6 bases and J lost 7 bases. This clonotype appeared a few times. The target antigen is unknown. Sequencing input: cord blood. The source is a newborn girl in good health. The chain has TRBV5-1 and TRBJ1-5, with TRBD1 identical over 9 bases. The CDR3 sequence: CASNVRDRAGQPQHF. For the CDR3, the DNA is TGCGCCAGCAATGTCCGGGACAGGGCAGGGCAGCCCCAGCATTTT.